The sequence of this T cell receptor (beta chain) was determined in a study of memory CD4+ T cells and cytomegalovirus serostatus. Study at large: This sample comes from healthy Belgian adults, under 10 CMV seropositive, around 26 seronegative. Regarding the study as a whole: CD4+ memory repertoires contained about 40% of the roughly 160 reported CMV TCRbeta sequences. The CMV-associated TCR signature appears largely within the CD4+ memory repertoire.

Details on this clone: Its antigen is currently unknown.

Single viable CD3+CD4+CD8-CD45RO+ cells were sorted as the memory CD4+ T cells. Measured with immunoSEQ multiplex PCR; TCRdb has only the in-frame clones, and not every one. The sample has about 59,000 clones, 81% seen once; the top ten hold about 1%. This CDR3 is 12 amino acids long. V was clipped by 0 bases and J by 11 bases, with 11 bases between them. Germline V gives CDR1 GTSNPN, CDR2 SVGIG (reference sequence). Specimen: memory CD4+ T cells from blood. The receptor was derived from an adult in good health and CMV-seronegative. The genes are TRBV30 and TRBJ2-1, with D possibly being TRBD2 (5 bases). The CDR3 region has the DNA TGTGCCTGGAGTGTTGAGCGGAAGCAGCAGTTCTTC. Its translation is CAWSVERKQQFF.